This TCR beta chain is drawn from a study of blood T cell repertoires in COVID-19. The overall study: Specimens from acute and convalescent COVID-19 originated in the United States, Italy and Spain.

Only in-frame clones appear in the TCRdb table, and some are missing; sequencing was by immunoSEQ multiplex PCR. The table lists more than 250,000 clones, about 83% of them singletons, with under 2% in the top ten. Sample: peripheral blood. The source of this sequence is a woman between 45 and 60 years old with acute or convalescent COVID-19.

The CDR3 here is CASSLTSQGNYGYTF. CDR3 bases: TGTGCCAGCAGCTTGACGAGCCAGGGGAACTATGGCTACACCTTC. The chain couples TRBV7-9 to TRBJ1-2; D perhaps matches TRBD1 (6 bases). The CDR3 loop spans 15 amino acids. In germline, CDR1 is SEHNR, CDR2 FQNEAQ (reference sequence). The V end was cut by 3 bases, the J end by 2 bases, with 13 bases between. The entire variable domain, with the rest obtained from reference TRBV7-9 and TRBJ1-2, is as follows: DTGVSQNPRHKITKRGQNVTFRCDPISEHNRLYWYRQTLGQGPEFLTYFQNEAQLEKSRLLSDRFSAERPKGSFSTLEIQRTEQGDSAMYLCASSLTSQGNYGYTFGSGTRLTVV.